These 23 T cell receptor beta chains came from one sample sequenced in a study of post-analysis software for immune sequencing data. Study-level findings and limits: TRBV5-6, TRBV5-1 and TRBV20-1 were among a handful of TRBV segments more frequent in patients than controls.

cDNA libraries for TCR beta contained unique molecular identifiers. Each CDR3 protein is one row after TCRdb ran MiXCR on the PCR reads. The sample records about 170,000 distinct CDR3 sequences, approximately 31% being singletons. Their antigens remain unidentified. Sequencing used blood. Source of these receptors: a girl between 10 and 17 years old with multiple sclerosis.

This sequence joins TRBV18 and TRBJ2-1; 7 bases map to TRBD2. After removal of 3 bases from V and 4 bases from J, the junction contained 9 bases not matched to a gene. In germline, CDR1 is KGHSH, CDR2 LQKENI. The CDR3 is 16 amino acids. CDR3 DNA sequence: TGTGCCAGCTCACCGCCGGGGGGTAGCGGTTACAATGAGCAGTTCTTC. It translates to CASSPPGGSGYNEQFF.

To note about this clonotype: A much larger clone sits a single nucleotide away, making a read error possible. The CDR3 sequence: CASTLRTSLIHEQYF. The CDR3 bases are TGTGCCAGCACTCTGAGGACTAGCCTCATCCATGAGCAGTACTTC. The chain is built from TRBV6-5 and TRBJ2-5; 8 bases map to TRBD2. V was clipped by 7 bases and J by 11 bases; unmatched bases: 18. The CDR3 runs 15 residues. CDR1 is MNHEY and CDR2 is SVGAGI in the germline V gene.

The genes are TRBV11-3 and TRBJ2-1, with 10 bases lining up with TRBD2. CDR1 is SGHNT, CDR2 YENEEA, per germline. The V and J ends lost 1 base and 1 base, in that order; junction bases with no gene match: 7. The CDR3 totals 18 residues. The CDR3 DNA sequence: TGTGCCAGCAGCTTAGGTCTAGCGGGAGAAGCGTCCTACAATGAGCAGTTCTTC. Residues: CASSLGLAGEASYNEQFF.

CDR3: CASSVGRPSGEQFF. Written as DNA, the CDR3 is TGTGCCAGCAGCGTCGGCAGGCCATCTGGTGAGCAGTTCTTC. The genes are TRBV9 and TRBJ2-1; no clear D. This CDR3 has 14 amino acids. Trimming shortened V by 2 bases and J by 9 bases, and 15 bases separated the two germline ends. Germline assignment: CDR1 SGDLS and CDR2 YYNGEE. The complete variable domain, with remaining parts taken from reference TRBV9 and TRBJ2-1, reads DSGVTQTPKHLITATGQRVTLRCSPRSGDLSVYWYQQSLDQGLQFLIQYYNGEERAKGNILERFSAQQFPDLHSELNLSSLELGDSALYFCASSVGRPSGEQFFGPGTRLTVL.

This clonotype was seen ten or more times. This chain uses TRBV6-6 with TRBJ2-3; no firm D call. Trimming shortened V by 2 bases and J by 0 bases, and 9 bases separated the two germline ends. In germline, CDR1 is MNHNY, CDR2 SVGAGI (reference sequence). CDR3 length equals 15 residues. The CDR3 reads CASSYGVSSTDTQYF. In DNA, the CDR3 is TGTGCCAGCAGTTACGGGGTATCTAGCACAGATACGCAGTATTTT.

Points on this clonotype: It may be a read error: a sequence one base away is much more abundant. The CDR3 DNA sequence: TGTGCCAGCAGCGACGGTGGGGACACTGAAGCTTTCTTT. Its translation: CASSDGGDTEAFF. The rearrangement joins TRBV5-6 to TRBJ1-1, with D uncertain. The V end was cut by 4 bases, the J end by 3 bases, with 10 bases between. Germline CDR1 reads SGHDT; CDR2 reads YYEEEE. CDR3 length: 13 amino acids.

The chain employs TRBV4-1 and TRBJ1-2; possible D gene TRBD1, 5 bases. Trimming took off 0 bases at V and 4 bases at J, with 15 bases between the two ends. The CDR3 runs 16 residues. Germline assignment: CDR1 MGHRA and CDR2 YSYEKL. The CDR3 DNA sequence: TGCGCCAGCAGCCAAGATCGGGGACGGGAGAGCTATGGCTACACCTTC. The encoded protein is CASSQDRGRESYGYTF.

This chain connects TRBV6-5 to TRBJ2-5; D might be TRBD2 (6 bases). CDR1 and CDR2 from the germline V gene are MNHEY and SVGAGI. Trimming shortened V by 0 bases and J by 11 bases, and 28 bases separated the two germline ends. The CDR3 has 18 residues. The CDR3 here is CASSYSTSGFSSYNEQYF. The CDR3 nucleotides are TGTGCCAGCAGTTACTCGACCAGCGGGTTCAGCTCCTACAATGAGCAGTACTTC.

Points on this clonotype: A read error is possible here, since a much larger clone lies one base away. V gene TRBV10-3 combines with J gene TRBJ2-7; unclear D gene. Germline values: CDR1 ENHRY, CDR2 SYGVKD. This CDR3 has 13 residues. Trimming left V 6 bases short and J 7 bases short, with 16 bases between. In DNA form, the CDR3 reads TGTGCCATCAGCCAACCAGGTGTCGATGAGCAGTACTTC. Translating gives CAISQPGVDEQYF.

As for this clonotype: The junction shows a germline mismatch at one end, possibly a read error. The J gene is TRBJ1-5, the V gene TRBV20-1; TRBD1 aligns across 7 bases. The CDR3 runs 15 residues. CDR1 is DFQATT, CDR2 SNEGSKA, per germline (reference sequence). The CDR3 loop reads CSARDQGGSYQPQHF. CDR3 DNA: TGCAGTGCCAGAGATCAGGGGGGCTCGTATCAGCCCCAGCATTTT.

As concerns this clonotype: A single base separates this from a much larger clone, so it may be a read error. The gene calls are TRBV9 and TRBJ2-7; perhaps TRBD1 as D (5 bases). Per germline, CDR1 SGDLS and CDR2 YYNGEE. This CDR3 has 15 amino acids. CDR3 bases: TGTGCCAGCAGCGTAGGGGTCGACAGTTCCTACGAGCGGTACTTC. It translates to CASSVGVDSSYERYF.

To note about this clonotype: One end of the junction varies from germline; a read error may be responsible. CDR3 sequence: CASSQRGGPTDTRYF. The CDR3 DNA is TGTGCCAGCAGCCAGCGTGGGGGCCCCACAGATACGCGGTATTTT. J is TRBJ2-3 and V is TRBV14, with a weak D call TRBD1 (6 bases). This CDR3 is built from 15 residues. Looked up from germline, CDR1 is SGHDN and CDR2 is FVKESK.

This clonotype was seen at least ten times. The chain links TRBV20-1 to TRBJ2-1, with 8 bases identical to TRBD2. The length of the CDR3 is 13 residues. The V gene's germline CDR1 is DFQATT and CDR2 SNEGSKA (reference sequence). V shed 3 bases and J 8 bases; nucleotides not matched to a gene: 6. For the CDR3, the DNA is TGCAGTGCTAGCGGGAGGGCCTCATATGAGCAGTTCTTC. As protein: CSASGRASYEQFF.

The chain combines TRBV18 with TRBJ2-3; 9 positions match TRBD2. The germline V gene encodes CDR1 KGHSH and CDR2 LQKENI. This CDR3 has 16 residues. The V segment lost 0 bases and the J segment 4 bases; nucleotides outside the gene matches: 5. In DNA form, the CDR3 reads TGTGCCAGCTCACCACCTGGCGGGGGGGGCCCAGATACGCAGTATTTT. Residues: CASSPPGGGGPDTQYF.

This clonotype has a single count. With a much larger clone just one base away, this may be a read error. CDR3 protein: CSPNDQRSEQFF. The DNA of the CDR3 is TGCAGCCCGAACGATCAGAGGAGTGAGCAGTTCTTC. The chain combines TRBV29-1 with TRBJ2-1; no clear D. Per germline, CDR1 SQVTM and CDR2 ANQGSEA. V lost 8 bases to trimming and J lost 9 bases, with 17 bases between them. The CDR3 is made up of 12 amino acids.

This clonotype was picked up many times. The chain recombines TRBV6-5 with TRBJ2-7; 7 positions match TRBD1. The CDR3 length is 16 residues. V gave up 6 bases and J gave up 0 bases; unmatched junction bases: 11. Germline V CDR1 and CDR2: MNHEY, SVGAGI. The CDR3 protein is CASSLDWTGVSYEQYF. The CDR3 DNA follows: TGTGCCAGCAGCCTCGACTGGACAGGTGTCTCCTACGAGCAGTACTTC.

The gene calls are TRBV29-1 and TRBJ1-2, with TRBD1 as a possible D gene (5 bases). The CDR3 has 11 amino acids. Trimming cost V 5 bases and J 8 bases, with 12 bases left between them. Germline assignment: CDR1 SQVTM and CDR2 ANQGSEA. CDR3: CSVFGAWGYTF. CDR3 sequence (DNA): TGCAGCGTTTTCGGGGCTTGGGGCTACACCTTC.

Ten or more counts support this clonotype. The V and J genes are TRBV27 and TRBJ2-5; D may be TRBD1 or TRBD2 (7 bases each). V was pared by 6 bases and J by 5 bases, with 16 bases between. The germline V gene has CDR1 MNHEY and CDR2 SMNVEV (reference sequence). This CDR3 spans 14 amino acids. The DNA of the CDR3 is TGTGCCAGCAGGGGGACTCAGGGGGGGGAGACCCAGTACTTC. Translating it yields CASRGTQGGETQYF.

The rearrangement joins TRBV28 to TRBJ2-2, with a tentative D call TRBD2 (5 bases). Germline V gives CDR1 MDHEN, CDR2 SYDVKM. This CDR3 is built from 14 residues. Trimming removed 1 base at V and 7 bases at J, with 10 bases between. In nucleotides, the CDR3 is TGTGCCAGCAGTTTATACTTCGAGGGCGGGGAGCTGTTTTTT. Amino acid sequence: CASSLYFEGGELFF.

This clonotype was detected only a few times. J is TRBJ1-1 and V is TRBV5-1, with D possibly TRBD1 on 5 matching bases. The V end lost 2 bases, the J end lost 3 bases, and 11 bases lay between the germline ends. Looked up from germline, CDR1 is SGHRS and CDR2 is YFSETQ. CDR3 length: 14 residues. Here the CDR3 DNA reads TGCGCCAGCAGCTTTAAGGGACCAGACACTGAAGCTTTCTTT. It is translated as CASSFKGPDTEAFF.

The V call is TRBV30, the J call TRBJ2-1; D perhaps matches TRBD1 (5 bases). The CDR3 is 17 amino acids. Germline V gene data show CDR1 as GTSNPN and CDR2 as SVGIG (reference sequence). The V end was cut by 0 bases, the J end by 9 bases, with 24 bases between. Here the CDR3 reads CAWSVRLKDMGRGEQFF. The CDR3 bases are TGTGCCTGGAGTGTACGACTTAAGGACATGGGCCGAGGTGAGCAGTTCTTC.

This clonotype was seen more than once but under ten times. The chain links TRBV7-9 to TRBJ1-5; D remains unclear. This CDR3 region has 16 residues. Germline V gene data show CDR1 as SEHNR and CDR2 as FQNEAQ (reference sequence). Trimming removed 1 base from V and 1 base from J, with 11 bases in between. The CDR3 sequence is CASSLGYGNSNQPQHF. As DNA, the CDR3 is TGTGCCAGCAGCTTAGGGTACGGGAACAGCAATCAGCCCCAGCATTTT. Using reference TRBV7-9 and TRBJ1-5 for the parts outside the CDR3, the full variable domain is DTGVSQNPRHKITKRGQNVTFRCDPISEHNRLYWYRQTLGQGPEFLTYFQNEAQLEKSRLLSDRFSAERPKGSFSTLEIQRTEQGDSAMYLCASSLGYGNSNQPQHFGDGTRLSIL.

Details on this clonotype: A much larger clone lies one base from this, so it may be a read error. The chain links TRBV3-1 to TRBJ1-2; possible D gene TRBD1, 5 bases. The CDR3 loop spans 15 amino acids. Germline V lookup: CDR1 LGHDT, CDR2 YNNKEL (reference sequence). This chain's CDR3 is CTSSPGGAGMYGYTF. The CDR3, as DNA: TGTACCAGCAGCCCCGGCGGAGCAGGGATGTATGGCTACACCTTC.